The 8 T cell receptor beta chains presented below share a single source sample, sequenced in a study of cytomegalovirus exposure and HLA in healthy donors. The PCR used 60 Vbeta and 13 Jbeta primers. Method: immunoSEQ multiplex PCR; TCRdb's copy keeps in-frame clones and lacks some. The sample has more than 95,000 clones, under 85% seen once; the top ten hold around 8.6%. Sequencing input: PBMCs. The receptors were gathered from a woman in her forties in good health and CMV-seropositive.

The genes are TRBV5-5 and TRBJ2-3; D perhaps matches TRBD1 (7 bases). The CDR3 loop spans 17 amino acids. Germline CDR1 and CDR2: SGHKS and YYEKEE (reference sequence). The V gene lost 1 base and the J gene lost 0 bases, with 15 bases spanning the gap. This chain's CDR3 is CASSLRGRGFSTDTQYF. The CDR3 DNA reads TGTGCCAGCAGCTTGAGGGGGCGGGGATTTAGCACAGATACGCAGTATTTT.

Points on this clone: One end of the junction does not line up with germline, which may come from a read error. The chain uses TRBV7-9 and TRBJ1-1; possible D gene TRBD1, 5 bases. The V gene's germline CDR1 is SEHNR and CDR2 FQNEAQ (reference sequence). CDR3 length: 13 amino acids. The CDR3: CASSLEAGVEAFF. The CDR3 coding sequence is TGTGCCAGCAGTTTAGAGGCGGGGGTTGAAGCTTTCTTT.

This chain joins TRBV12-5 and TRBJ1-5; TRBD1 agrees at 8 bases. The germline V gene encodes CDR1 LGHNT and CDR2 FRNRAP. The CDR3 has 16 residues. With V trimmed by 2 bases and J by 0 bases, 3 bases remained unmatched. CDR3 in DNA: TGTGCTAGTGGTTTGCTGGGACAGGCTAGCAATCAGCCCCAGCATTTT. It specifies CASGLLGQASNQPQHF.

In this sample, this clone turned up a few times. Germline is not matched at one junction end, which may reflect a read error. The rearrangement links TRBV7-7 to TRBJ2-1, with TRBD1 matching over 8 bases. The CDR3 covers 13 residues. Germline-derived CDR1 and CDR2 are SSHAT and FNYEAQ (reference sequence). The CDR3 protein is CASSVDRGNEQFF. The CDR3, as DNA: TGTGCTAGCAGCGTAGACAGGGGAAATGAGCAGTTCTTC.

The rearrangement uses TRBV7-6 and TRBJ2-5, with 8 bases that match TRBD1. The CDR3 length is 16 residues. V lost 5 bases to trimming and J lost 5 bases; unmatched junction nucleotides: 13. Looked up from germline, CDR1 is SGHVS and CDR2 is FNYEAQ. The CDR3 bases are TGTGCCAGCAGCCCCGGGTGGCAGGGGGCCAGTGAGACCCAGTACTTC. Translation: CASSPGWQGASETQYF.

V gene TRBV7-2 combines with J gene TRBJ1-1, with D perhaps matching TRBD1 (5 bases). The CDR3 is made up of 17 amino acids. Germline CDR1 SGHTA, CDR2 FQGNSA. V lost 5 bases and J 8 bases, leaving 27 bases between the germline ends. The CDR3: CASSPPRGGGVNREAFF. In DNA form, the CDR3 reads TGTGCCAGCAGCCCACCTCGCGGGGGGGGAGTCAATAGGGAAGCTTTCTTT.

V and J are TRBV9 and TRBJ1-3, with D unclear. Trimming took off 0 bases at V and 4 bases at J, with 8 bases between the two ends. The CDR3 spans 14 residues. From germline, CDR1 is SGDLS and CDR2 YYNGEE. The DNA of the CDR3 is TGTGCCAGCAGCGTAGAGGCAGGCGGAAACACCATATATTTT. Translation gives CASSVEAGGNTIYF.

The CDR3 DNA follows: TGTGCCAGCAGTTTACTAGCACTTCGGGACTATGGCTACACCTTC. It is translated as CASSLLALRDYGYTF. The chain links TRBV28 to TRBJ1-2; D uncertain. CDR1 is MDHEN, CDR2 SYDVKM, per germline. The CDR3 extends over 15 amino acids. V was pared by 2 bases and J by 3 bases, with 13 bases between.